A selection of T cell receptor beta chains follows, all from one sample in a study of T cell responses to AZD1222 COVID-19 vaccine. The data were produced by immunoSEQ multiplex PCR, yet TCRdb's version contains in-frame clones alone and is incomplete. The sample lists about 150,000 clones, roughly nine tenths occurring once. Here the sequenced sample was peripheral blood, taken on day 0 of AZD1222 vaccination. Every receptor here comes from an adult in good health. The CDR3 runs from the conserved cysteine through the conserved F or W. The order of the fields is clone size, J gene, D gene, V gene, CDR3 DNA, CDR3 protein. D genes are given only for firm matches. Clone size, where shown, is once, few, many, or a class for clones that have expanded.

NA,TRBJ2-7,TRBD1,TRBV18,TGTGCCAGCTCACCAGGGGGGACAGGCTACGAGCAGTACTTC,CASSPGGTGYEQYF
NA,TRBJ2-1,TRBD2,TRBV3-1/TRBV3-2,TGTGCCAGCAGCCAGGGTAGCGGGGGGGAGTTCGATGAGCAGTTCTTC,CASSQGSGGEFDEQFF
NA,TRBJ1-2,NA,TRBV7-2,TGTGCCAGCAGCTCCCCACCACAGGGACAATATGGCTACACCTTC,CASSSPPQGQYGYTF
few,TRBJ2-5,TRBD2,TRBV3-1/TRBV3-2,TGTGCCAGCAGCCAAGTCCGGACTAGCGGGGAAGAGACCCAGTACTTC,CASSQVRTSGEETQYF
NA,TRBJ2-7,NA,TRBV10-3,TGTGCCATCAGTGATCCCCCGGACTCCTACGAGCAGTACTTC,CAISDPPDSYEQYF
NA,TRBJ2-2,NA,TRBV4-3,TGCGCCAGCAGCCAAGTGAACATGACTAACACCGGGGAGCTGTTTTTT,CASSQVNMTNTGELFF
NA,TRBJ2-7,TRBD1,TRBV30,TGTGCCTGGAGTGTCCCGGGACAGGTTCGATCCTACGAGCAGTACTTC,CAWSVPGQVRSYEQYF
NA,TRBJ1-3,TRBD1,TRBV7-9,TGTGCCAGCAGCTTAGGGGGGACAGCCTCTGGAAACACCATATATTTT,CASSLGGTASGNTIYF
NA,TRBJ2-2,TRBD1,TRBV7-2,TGTGCCAGCAGACCGAGGACAGGGTCTAACACCGGGGAGCTGTTTTTT,CASRPRTGSNTGELFF
NA,TRBJ1-2,NA,TRBV5-6,TGTGCCAGCAGCCCCGTTGGAGGGCTGGGCTACACCTTC,CASSPVGGLGYTF
NA,TRBJ1-1,TRBD1,TRBV4-2,TGTGCCAGCAGCCAAGCCCAGGTCAGGGGGCTGAACACTGAAGCTTTCTTT,CASSQAQVRGLNTEAFF
NA,TRBJ2-1,TRBD2,TRBV28,TGTGCCAGCAGCGCGGGACTAGCGGGATACAATGAGCAGTTCTTC,CASSAGLAGYNEQFF
NA,TRBJ1-1,NA,TRBV2,TGTGCCAGCAGTGTCGAACAGTTCATGAACACTGAAGCTTTCTTT,CASSVEQFMNTEAFF
NA,TRBJ1-2,NA,TRBV10-3,TGTGCCATCAGTCCACAGGGAGTTGATGGCTACACCTTC,CAISPQGVDGYTF
NA,TRBJ1-2,TRBD1,TRBV18,TGTGCCAGCTCACCAGGGCGGGACAGTGGCTACACCTTC,CASSPGRDSGYTF
NA,TRBJ2-3,NA,TRBV7-9,TGTGCCAGCAGCTTACGTCGGGGCCCTACAGATACGCAGTATTTT,CASSLRRGPTDTQYF
few,TRBJ1-3,NA,TRBV7-2,TGTGCCAGCAGCTTAGTAGCTGGAAACACCATATATTTT,CASSLVAGNTIYF
NA,TRBJ1-1,NA,TRBV5-6,TGTGCCAGCAGCCGGCGACCGGGCCCTGAAGCTTTCTTT,CASSRRPGPEAFF
NA,TRBJ1-2,NA,TRBV4-3,TGCGCCAGCAGCCAAGTAGAGGGCCTGGGCTACACCTTC,CASSQVEGLGYTF
NA,TRBJ2-2,NA,TRBV14,TGTGCCAGCAGCCAGGCTTATGCGGGCGGGGAGCTGTTTTTT,CASSQAYAGGELFF
NA,TRBJ1-1,NA,TRBV6-5,TGTGCCAGCAGTTACTCGGCCAGGAACACTGAAGCTTTCTTT,CASSYSARNTEAFF
NA,TRBJ2-1,TRBD2,TRBV3-1/TRBV3-2,TGTGCCAGCAGCCGAGCGGGGGAGGGCTACAATGAGCAGTTCTTC,CASSRAGEGYNEQFF
NA,TRBJ1-2,NA,TRBV4-2,TGTGCCAGCAGCCAAGGAGCCAAATATGGCTACACCTTC,CASSQGAKYGYTF
NA,TRBJ1-4,NA,TRBV5-5,TGTGCCAGCAGCTGGCAACCGGGATCTAATGAAAAACTGTTTTTT,CASSWQPGSNEKLFF
NA,TRBJ1-2,NA,TRBV6-5,TGTGCCAGCAGTTACTCGGGTTATGGCTACACCTTC,CASSYSGYGYTF